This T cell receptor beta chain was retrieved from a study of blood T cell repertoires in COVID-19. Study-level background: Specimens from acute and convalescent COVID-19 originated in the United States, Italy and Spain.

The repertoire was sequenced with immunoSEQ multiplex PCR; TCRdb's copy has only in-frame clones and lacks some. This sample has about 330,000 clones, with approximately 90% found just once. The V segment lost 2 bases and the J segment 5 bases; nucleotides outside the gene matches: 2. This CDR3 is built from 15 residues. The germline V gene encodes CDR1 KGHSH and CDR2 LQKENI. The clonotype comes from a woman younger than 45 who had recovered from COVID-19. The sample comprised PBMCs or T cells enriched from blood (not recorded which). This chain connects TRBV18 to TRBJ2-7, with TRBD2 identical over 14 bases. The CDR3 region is CASSPRTSGGHEQYF. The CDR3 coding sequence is TGTGCCAGCTCACCAAGGACTAGCGGGGGGCACGAGCAGTACTTC.